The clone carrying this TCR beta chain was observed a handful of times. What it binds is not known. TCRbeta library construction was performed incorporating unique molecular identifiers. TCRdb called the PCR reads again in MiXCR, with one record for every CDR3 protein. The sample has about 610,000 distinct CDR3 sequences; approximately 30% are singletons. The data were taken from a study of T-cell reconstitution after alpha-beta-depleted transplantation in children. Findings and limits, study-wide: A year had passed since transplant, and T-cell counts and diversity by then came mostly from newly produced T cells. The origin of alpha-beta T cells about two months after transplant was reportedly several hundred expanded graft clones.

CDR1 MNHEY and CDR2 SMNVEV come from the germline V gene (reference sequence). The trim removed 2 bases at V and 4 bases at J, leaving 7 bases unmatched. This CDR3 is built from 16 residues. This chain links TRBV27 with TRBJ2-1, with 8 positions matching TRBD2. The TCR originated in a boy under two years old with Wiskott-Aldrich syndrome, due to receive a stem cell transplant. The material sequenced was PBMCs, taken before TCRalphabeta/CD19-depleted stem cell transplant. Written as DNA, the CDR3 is TGTGCCAGCAGTTTACTTTGGCGGGAGGCTTACAATGAGCAGTTCTTC. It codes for CASSLLWREAYNEQFF.